A single sample is the source of the 2 T cell receptor beta chains below, sequenced in a study of Graves' ophthalmopathy and Graves' hyperthyroidism. Amplified TCR beta CDR3 regions were obtained using RNA transcripts as template. Following a first-round RT-PCR that used HTBI primers, a second-round multiplex PCR was carried out. TCRdb ran MiXCR on the multiplex PCR reads and lists one entry per CDR3 protein. The sample includes approximately 210,000 distinct CDR3 sequences, 25% to 30% of them seen just once. Sequenced input: peripheral blood. These receptors all come from a man aged 50 to 59 with Graves' ophthalmopathy.

This clonotype occurred many times. The chain links TRBV12-3 or TRBV12-4 to TRBJ1-5; D is unresolved. This CDR3 has 12 amino acids. Trimming cost V 6 bases and J 6 bases, with 9 bases left between them. The CDR3 sequence is CASSPMGQPQHF. The CDR3 bases are TGTGCCAGCAGCCCGATGGGTCAGCCCCAGCATTTT.

The sample holds many counts of this clonotype. The genes are TRBV29-1 and TRBJ2-7, with 11 positions matching TRBD2. The CDR3 is made up of 16 amino acids. CDR1 is SQVTM and CDR2 is ANQGSEA in the germline V gene. V lost 4 bases to trimming and J lost 4 bases; unmatched junction nucleotides: 12. CDR3 sequence (DNA): TGCAGCGTTGCCGGACTAGCGGGTTTCGATTCGTACGAGCAGTACTTC. This gives the protein CSVAGLAGFDSYEQYF.